The entry below gives a single TCR beta chain sequence along with its context. This entry belongs to a study of blood T cell repertoires in COVID-19. At the level of the study: PBMCs, B-cell-depleted T cells, or T cells provided the cDNA or gDNA that made up the material.

Method: immunoSEQ multiplex PCR; TCRdb's copy keeps in-frame clones and lacks some. The sample lists 23,000 or so clones; 85% to 90% were seen once. The CDR3 spans 12 residues. The receptor's source is an older man with active COVID-19. The chain uses TRBV21-1 and TRBJ2-1; the table's D call TRBD2 went unverified against the DNA. TRBV21-1 is given as a pseudogene. The sample was peripheral blood. The CDR3 region is CASTLLRNEQFF. The CDR3 nucleotides are TGTGCCAGCACCCTACTACGGAATGAGCAGTTCTTC.